This T cell receptor (beta chain) was captured by sequencing in a study of Graves' ophthalmopathy and Graves' hyperthyroidism. Trimming cost V 8 bases and J 3 bases; bases outside gene matches: 10. The CDR3 consists of 16 residues. Researchers took RNA transcripts and amplified TCR beta CDR3 regions from them. HTBI primers primed a first-round RT-PCR, and a second-round multiplex PCR followed. MiXCR was run by TCRdb on the multiplex PCR reads, yielding one entry per CDR3 protein. This sample has about 700,000 distinct CDR3 sequences, with over 40% found just once. The sequencing sample was made of peripheral blood. This sequence joins TRBV12-3 or TRBV12-4 and TRBJ1-3; 10 bases match TRBD1. The sequence was collected from an adult man with Graves' ophthalmopathy. The CDR3 spells CASRQGQGFHGNTIYF. DNA for the CDR3: TGTGCCAGCCGCCAGGGACAGGGGTTTCATGGAAACACCATATATTTT.